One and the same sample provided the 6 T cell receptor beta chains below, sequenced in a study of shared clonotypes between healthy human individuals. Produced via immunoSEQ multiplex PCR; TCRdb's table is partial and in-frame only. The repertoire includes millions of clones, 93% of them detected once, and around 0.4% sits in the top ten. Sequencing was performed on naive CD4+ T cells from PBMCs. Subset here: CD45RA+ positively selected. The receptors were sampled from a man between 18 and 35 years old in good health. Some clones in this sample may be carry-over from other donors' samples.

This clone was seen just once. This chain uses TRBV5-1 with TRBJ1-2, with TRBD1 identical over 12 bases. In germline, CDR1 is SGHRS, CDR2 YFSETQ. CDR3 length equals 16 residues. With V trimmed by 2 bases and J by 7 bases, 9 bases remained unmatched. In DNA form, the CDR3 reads TGCGCCAGCAGCTTAAAAGCCGGGACAGGGGGCGTTGGCTACACCTTC. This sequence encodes CASSLKAGTGGVGYTF.

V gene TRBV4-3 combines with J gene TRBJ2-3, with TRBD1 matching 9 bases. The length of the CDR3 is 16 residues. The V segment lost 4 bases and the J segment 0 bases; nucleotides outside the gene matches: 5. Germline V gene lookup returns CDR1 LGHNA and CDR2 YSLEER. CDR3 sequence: CASSRTDRGSTDTQYF. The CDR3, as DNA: TGCGCCAGCAGCCGTACGGACAGGGGAAGCACAGATACGCAGTATTTT.

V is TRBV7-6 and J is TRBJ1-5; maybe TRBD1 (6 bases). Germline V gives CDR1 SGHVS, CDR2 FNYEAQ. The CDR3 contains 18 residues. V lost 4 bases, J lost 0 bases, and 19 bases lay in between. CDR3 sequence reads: CASSSSKKTGPSNQPQHF. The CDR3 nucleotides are TGTGCCAGCAGCTCTTCAAAAAAGACAGGCCCTAGCAATCAGCCCCAGCATTTT.

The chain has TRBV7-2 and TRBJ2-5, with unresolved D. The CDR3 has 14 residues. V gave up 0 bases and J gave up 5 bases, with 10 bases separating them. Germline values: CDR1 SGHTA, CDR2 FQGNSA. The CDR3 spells CASSLAWVRETQYF. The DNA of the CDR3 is TGTGCCAGCAGCTTAGCGTGGGTGCGGGAGACCCAGTACTTC.

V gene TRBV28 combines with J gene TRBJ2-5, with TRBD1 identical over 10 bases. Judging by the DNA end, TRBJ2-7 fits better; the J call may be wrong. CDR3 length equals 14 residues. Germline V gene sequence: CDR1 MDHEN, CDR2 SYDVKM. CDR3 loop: CASYPGQGNYEQYF. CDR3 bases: TGTGCCAGCTATCCGGGACAGGGGAACTACGAGCAGTACTTC.

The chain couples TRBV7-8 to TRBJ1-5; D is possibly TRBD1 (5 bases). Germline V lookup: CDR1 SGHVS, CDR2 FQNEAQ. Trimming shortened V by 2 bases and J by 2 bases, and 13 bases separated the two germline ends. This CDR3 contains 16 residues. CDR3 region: CASSLRQTGGNQPQHF. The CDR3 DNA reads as TGTGCCAGCAGCTTAAGACAGACTGGCGGCAATCAGCCCCAGCATTTT.